What follows are 22 T cell receptor beta chains derived from one specimen sequenced in a study of T cells after yellow fever vaccination. One entry per CDR3 protein results from TCRdb running MiXCR on the 5' RACE reads. This table holds approximately 300,000 distinct CDR3 sequences, 10% to 15% found once. Material: CD4+ T cells sorted from PBMCs, obtained 45 days after the yellow fever booster vaccination. The source is a man younger than 45 who received the YFV17D yellow fever vaccine.

This clonotype occurred a few times. The V call is TRBV7-2, the J call TRBJ2-1, with a weak D call TRBD2 (7 bases). CDR1 is SGHTA, CDR2 FQGNSA, per germline. The CDR3 contains 15 residues. Deletions cut 5 bases from V and 2 bases from J, with 13 bases between. Here the CDR3 DNA reads TGTGCCAGCAGCCTGAGCGGGACAACCTACAATGAGCAGTTCTTC. Translating gives CASSLSGTTYNEQFF.

The chain has TRBV5-6 and TRBJ2-3; weak D call: TRBD1 (5 bases). Germline values: CDR1 SGHDT, CDR2 YYEEEE. This CDR3 is 14 amino acids long. V lost 3 bases, J lost 3 bases, and 11 bases lay in between. The CDR3, as DNA: TGTGCCAGCAGCTGGGGCCCTGTTACAGATACGCAGTATTTT. Translated, it gives CASSWGPVTDTQYF.

Ten or more counts support this clonotype. The CDR3 DNA follows: TGCAGCGTTGAAGAAGCCAGGGCTGAAGCTTTCTTT. Its protein is CSVEEARAEAFF. The gene calls are TRBV29-1 and TRBJ1-1, with a weak D call TRBD1 (5 bases). Germline CDR1 is SQVTM and CDR2 is ANQGSEA. Between the trimmed V and J ends, which lost 0 bases and 6 bases, there was a span of 8 bases. The CDR3 has 12 amino acids.

This chain joins TRBV6-5 and TRBJ2-7; 7 bases are shared with TRBD1. V was clipped by 8 bases and J by 2 bases; unmatched bases: 6. The germline V gene has CDR1 MNHEY and CDR2 SVGAGI. The CDR3 length is 13 residues. CDR3 region: CASQGDLAYEQYF. The CDR3 DNA reads TGTGCCAGCCAGGGGGATCTAGCCTACGAGCAGTACTTC.

The chain links TRBV7-2 to TRBJ2-3; D is ambiguous. Trimming pared 1 base from V and 4 bases from J, leaving 9 bases between. Germline CDR1 reads SGHTA; CDR2 reads FQGNSA. The CDR3 is made up of 14 amino acids. CDR3: CASSLDTPPDTQYF. The DNA of the CDR3 is TGTGCCAGCAGCTTAGACACCCCGCCAGATACGCAGTATTTT.

This clonotype has a handful of counts. This sequence joins TRBV9 and TRBJ2-5, with D tentatively TRBD1 or TRBD2 (5 bases each). Looked up from germline, CDR1 is SGDLS and CDR2 is YYNGEE. Trimming removed 0 bases at V and 5 bases at J, with 11 bases between. The CDR3 extends over 14 amino acids. CDR3 residues: CASSVDQGEETQYF. Here the CDR3 DNA reads TGTGCCAGCAGCGTAGACCAAGGGGAGGAGACCCAGTACTTC.

The chain has TRBV14 and TRBJ2-1; D uncertain. The CDR3 has 13 amino acids. The germline V gene has CDR1 SGHDN and CDR2 FVKESK. The ends were cut back, 2 bases at V and 4 bases at J, with 6 bases in the middle. In nucleotides, the CDR3 is TGTGCCAGCAGCCAACCACCGTACAATGAGCAGTTCTTC. This sequence encodes CASSQPPYNEQFF.

This clonotype was recorded once. A read error is likely, as this CDR3 ends without the conserved phenylalanine or tryptophan. The V and J genes are TRBV19 and TRBJ1-1, with no clear D. The CDR3 length is 14 residues. Trimming stripped 4 bases from V and 6 bases from J, with 15 bases between. Germline CDR1 is LNHDA and CDR2 is SQIVND (reference sequence). The CDR3 DNA is TGTGCCAGTAGTAGGTCGGTGATTACTCCTGAAGCTTTCCTT. Translation: CASSRSVITPEAFL.

In this sample, this clonotype turned up many times. This chain uses TRBV7-9 with TRBJ1-1; 7 nucleotides line up with TRBD1. Germline CDR1 is SEHNR and CDR2 is FQNEAQ (reference sequence). This CDR3 contains 16 residues. Trimming removed 1 base from V and 3 bases from J; junction bases left unmatched: 8. CDR3 protein: CASSLGGQPLDTEAFF. CDR3 DNA sequence: TGTGCCAGCAGCTTAGGGGGACAGCCCCTGGACACTGAAGCTTTCTTT.

A few counts support this clonotype. The CDR3 DNA reads TGCGCCAGCAGCTTGGTAGAGGGCTACAATGAGCAGTTCTTC. Translated, it gives CASSLVEGYNEQFF. The chain has TRBV5-1 and TRBJ2-1, with a tentative D call TRBD2 (5 bases). The CDR3 consists of 14 residues. V was pared by 0 bases and J by 3 bases, with 7 bases between. The germline gives CDR1 SGHRS, CDR2 YFSETQ.

V and J are TRBV7-2 and TRBJ2-5; the match to TRBD1 covers 7 bases. CDR3 length: 14 amino acids. Germline V gives CDR1 SGHTA, CDR2 FQGNSA. The trim removed 3 bases at V and 6 bases at J, leaving 7 bases unmatched. CDR3 amino acids: CASSLTGTVKTQYF. CDR3 coding DNA: TGTGCCAGCAGCTTGACCGGGACAGTGAAGACCCAGTACTTC. The full variable domain, completed using reference TRBV7-2 and TRBJ2-5, is GAGVSQSPSNKVTEKGKDVELRCDPISGHTALYWYRQSLGQGLEFLIYFQGNSAPDKSGLPSDRFSAERTGGSVSTLTIQRTQQEDSAVYLCASSLTGTVKTQYFGPGTRLLVL.

This clonotype has ten or more counts. Written as DNA, the CDR3 is TGTGCCAGCAGCTTCACCGGGACAGATAACTATGGCTACACCTTC. Amino acid sequence: CASSFTGTDNYGYTF. This sequence joins TRBV5-4 and TRBJ1-2; the match to TRBD1 covers 7 bases. Germline V CDR1 and CDR2: SGHNT, YYREEE (reference sequence). The ends lost 2 bases at V and 1 base at J; junction bases unmatched: 5. CDR3 length: 15 amino acids. The entire variable domain, with the rest obtained from reference TRBV5-4 and TRBJ1-2, is as follows: ETGVTQSPTHLIKTRGQQVTLRCSSQSGHNTVSWYQQALGQGPQFIFQYYREEENGRGNFPPRFSGLQFPNYSSELNVNALELDDSALYLCASSFTGTDNYGYTFGSGTRLTVV.

Remarks on this clonotype: A read error may produce the germline difference seen at one junction end. This sequence joins TRBV7-8 and TRBJ2-7, with 12 nucleotides matching TRBD2. CDR3 size: 15 residues. Per germline, CDR1 SGHVS and CDR2 FQNEAQ. As DNA, the CDR3 is TGTGCCAGCAGCGTGACTAGCGGGAGATCCTACGCGCAGTACTTC. This encodes CASSVTSGRSYAQYF.

The chain employs TRBV24-1 and TRBJ2-5, with TRBD2 matching 12 bases. Germline V CDR1 and CDR2: KGHDR, SFDVKD. There are 16 residues in the CDR3. V lost 3 bases to trimming and J lost 4 bases; unmatched junction nucleotides: 5. The CDR3, as DNA: TGTGCCACCAGTGATCCGACTAGCGGGAGCGGAGAGACCCAGTACTTC. Encoded protein: CATSDPTSGSGETQYF.

The CDR3 region has the DNA TGTGCCAGCACTACTGGCGTGGCTAGTTTCTACAATGAGCAGTTCTTC. Amino acids: CASTTGVASFYNEQFF. V gene TRBV7-2 combines with J gene TRBJ2-1; D is unclear. Looked up from germline, CDR1 is SGHTA and CDR2 is FQGNSA. The CDR3 has 16 amino acids. Trimming removed 7 bases at V and 3 bases at J, with 19 bases between.

V is TRBV29-1 and J is TRBJ1-4; 9 bases are shared with TRBD1. The V and J ends lost 3 bases and 8 bases, in that order; junction bases with no gene match: 10. CDR3 length: 15 amino acids. Per the germline V gene, CDR1 is SQVTM and CDR2 is ANQGSEA. Written as DNA, the CDR3 is TGCAGCGTTGATCTACCGGGACAGGGTAGGGAAAAACTGTTTTTT. This codes for CSVDLPGQGREKLFF.

This clonotype was seen many times. This sequence joins TRBV7-6 and TRBJ2-7; 7 bases map to TRBD1. This CDR3 is built from 15 residues. CDR1 and CDR2 (germline): SGHVS, FNYEAQ. With 5 bases clipped from V and 0 bases from J, the junction kept 7 bases outside the gene matches. The CDR3 sequence: CASSVRQGPSYEQYF. CDR3 in DNA: TGTGCCAGCAGCGTGAGACAGGGCCCCTCCTACGAGCAGTACTTC.

This clonotype was found a few times. The chain joins TRBV5-1 to TRBJ2-4; D not certain. This CDR3 comprises 13 residues. V lost 0 bases to trimming and J lost 6 bases, with 7 bases between them. Germline V gene sequence: CDR1 SGHRS, CDR2 YFSETQ. CDR3 loop: CASSLGSGNIQYF. CDR3 in DNA: TGCGCCAGCAGCTTGGGATCTGGAAACATTCAGTACTTC. Variable domain in full (rest from reference TRBV5-1 and TRBJ2-4): KAGVTQTPRYLIKTRGQQVTLSCSPISGHRSVSWYQQTPGQGLQFLFEYFSETQRNKGNFPGRFSGRQFSNSRSEMNVSTLELGDSALYLCASSLGSGNIQYFGAGTRLSVL.

The chain joins TRBV7-2 to TRBJ2-1; D uncertain. The CDR3 loop spans 15 amino acids. Trimming left V 2 bases short and J 2 bases short, with 10 bases between. Germline CDR1 SGHTA, CDR2 FQGNSA. The CDR3 nucleotides read TGTGCCAGCAGCTTACAGGTAGTCCCCTACAATGAGCAGTTCTTC. Its translation: CASSLQVVPYNEQFF.

A few counts support this clonotype. The chain combines TRBV7-2 with TRBJ2-7, with 7 bases lining up with TRBD2. Germline V gene data show CDR1 as SGHTA and CDR2 as FQGNSA. The V and J ends lost 3 bases and 6 bases, in that order; junction bases with no gene match: 11. This CDR3 has 15 residues. The CDR3 DNA sequence: TGTGCCAGCAGCTTGTTCAGGTCGGGGGGATCCGAGCAGTACTTC. It yields the protein CASSLFRSGGSEQYF.

This clonotype was counted a few times. The chain has TRBV6-5 and TRBJ1-5; D not certain. The CDR3 has 15 amino acids. Germline V lookup: CDR1 MNHEY, CDR2 SVGAGI. Trimming took 4 bases from V and 9 from J, leaving 19 bases between them. Here the CDR3 reads CASSSQAFGVGPQHF. The CDR3 nucleotides read TGTGCCAGCAGTTCCCAGGCCTTCGGGGTCGGGCCCCAGCATTTT.

In nucleotides, the CDR3 is TGTGCCAGCAGTAGGGGACAGGGGATGTATCAGCCCCAGCATTTT. This translates into CASSRGQGMYQPQHF. This sequence joins TRBV27 and TRBJ1-5; TRBD1 matches 10 bases. The CDR3 has 15 residues. Trimming took 5 bases from V and 5 from J; bases not matched to a gene: 6. The germline V gene encodes CDR1 MNHEY and CDR2 SMNVEV (reference sequence).